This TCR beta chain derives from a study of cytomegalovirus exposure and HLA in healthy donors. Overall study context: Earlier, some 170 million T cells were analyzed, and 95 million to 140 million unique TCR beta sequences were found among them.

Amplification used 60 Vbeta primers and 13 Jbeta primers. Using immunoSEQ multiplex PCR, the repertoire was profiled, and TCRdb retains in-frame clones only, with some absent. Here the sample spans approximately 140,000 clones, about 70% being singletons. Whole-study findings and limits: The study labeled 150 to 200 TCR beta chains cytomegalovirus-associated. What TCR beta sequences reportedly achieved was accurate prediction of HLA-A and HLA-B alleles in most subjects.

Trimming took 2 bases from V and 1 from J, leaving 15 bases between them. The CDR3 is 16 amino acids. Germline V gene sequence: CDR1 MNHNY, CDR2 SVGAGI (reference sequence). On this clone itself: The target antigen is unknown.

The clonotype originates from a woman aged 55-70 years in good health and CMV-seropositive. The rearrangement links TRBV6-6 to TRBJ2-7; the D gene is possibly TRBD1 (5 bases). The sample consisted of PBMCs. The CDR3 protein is CASSYHALGESYEQYF. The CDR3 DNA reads TGTGCCAGCAGTTACCATGCATTAGGGGAATCCTACGAGCAGTACTTC.